This T cell receptor (beta chain) was identified during a study of control samples from healthy donors and cancer patients. There are 17 residues in the CDR3. Germline values: CDR1 MNHNS, CDR2 SASEGT. Trimming removed 3 bases from V and 2 bases from J, with 17 bases in between. Sequencing was performed with immunoSEQ multiplex PCR; in TCRdb, only in-frame clones are kept and a portion is missing. The repertoire holds about 150,000 clones, with over 90% as singletons. This TCR was sampled from a man aged 50 to 60 in good health. V usage is TRBV6-1 and J usage is TRBJ2-1; D unresolved. Sequences were obtained from blood. The CDR3 reads CASSDVGASAAYNEQFF. CDR3 in DNA: TGTGCCAGCAGTGATGTGGGCGCCTCCGCAGCCTACAATGAGCAGTTCTTC.